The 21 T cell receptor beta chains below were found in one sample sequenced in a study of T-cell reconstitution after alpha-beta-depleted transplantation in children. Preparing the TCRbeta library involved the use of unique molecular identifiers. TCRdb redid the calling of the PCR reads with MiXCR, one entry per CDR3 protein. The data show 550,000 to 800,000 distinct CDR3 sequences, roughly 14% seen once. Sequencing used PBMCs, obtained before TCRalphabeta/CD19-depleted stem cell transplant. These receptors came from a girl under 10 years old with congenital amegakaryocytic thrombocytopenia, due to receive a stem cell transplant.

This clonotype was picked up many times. The DNA of the CDR3 is TGCGCCAGCAGCCTTGAGGGCCTGCACGAGCAGTACTTC. It specifies CASSLEGLHEQYF. The chain combines TRBV4-1 with TRBJ2-7, with D possibly TRBD2 on 5 matching bases. Trimming cost V 4 bases and J 5 bases, with 12 bases left between them. The germline gives CDR1 MGHRA, CDR2 YSYEKL. The CDR3 runs to 13 residues.

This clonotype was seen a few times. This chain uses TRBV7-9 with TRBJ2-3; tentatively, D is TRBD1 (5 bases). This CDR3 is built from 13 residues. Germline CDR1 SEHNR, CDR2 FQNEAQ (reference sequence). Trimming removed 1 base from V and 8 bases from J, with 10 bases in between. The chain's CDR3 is CASSLDSRGTQYF. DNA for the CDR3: TGTGCCAGCAGCTTAGACTCTAGGGGTACGCAGTATTTT.

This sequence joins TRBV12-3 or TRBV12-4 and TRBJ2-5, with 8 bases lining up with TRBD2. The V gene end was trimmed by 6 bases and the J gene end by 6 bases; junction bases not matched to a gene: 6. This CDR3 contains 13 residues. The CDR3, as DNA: TGTGCCAGCAGCTCGAGCGGGAGCCAGACCCAGTACTTC. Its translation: CASSSSGSQTQYF.

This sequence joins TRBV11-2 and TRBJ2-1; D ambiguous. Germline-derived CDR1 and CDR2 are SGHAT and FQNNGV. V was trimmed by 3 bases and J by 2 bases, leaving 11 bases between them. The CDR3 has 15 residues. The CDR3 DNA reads TGTGCCAGCAGCTTTGAGGCCCGAACCTACAATGAGCAGTTCTTC. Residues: CASSFEARTYNEQFF.

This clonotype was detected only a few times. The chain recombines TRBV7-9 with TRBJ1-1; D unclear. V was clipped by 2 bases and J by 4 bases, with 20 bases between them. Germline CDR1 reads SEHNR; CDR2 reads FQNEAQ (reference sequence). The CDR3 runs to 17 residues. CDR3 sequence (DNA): TGTGCCAGCAGCTTACCATCCGGCGGGAGTTCGATCACTGAAGCTTTCTTT. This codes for CASSLPSGGSSITEAFF.

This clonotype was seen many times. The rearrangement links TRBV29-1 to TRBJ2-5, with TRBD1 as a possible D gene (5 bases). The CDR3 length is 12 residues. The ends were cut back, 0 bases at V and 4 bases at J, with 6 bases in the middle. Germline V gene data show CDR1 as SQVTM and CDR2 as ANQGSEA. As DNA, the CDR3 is TGCAGCGTTGAAGACAGGGCAGAGACCCAGTACTTC. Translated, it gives CSVEDRAETQYF.

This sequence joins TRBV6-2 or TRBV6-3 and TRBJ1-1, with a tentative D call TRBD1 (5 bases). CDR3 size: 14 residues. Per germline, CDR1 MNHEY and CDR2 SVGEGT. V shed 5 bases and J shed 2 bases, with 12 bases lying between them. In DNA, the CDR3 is TGTGCCAGCAGTCTTCTGACAGTAAACACTGAAGCTTTCTTT. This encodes CASSLLTVNTEAFF.

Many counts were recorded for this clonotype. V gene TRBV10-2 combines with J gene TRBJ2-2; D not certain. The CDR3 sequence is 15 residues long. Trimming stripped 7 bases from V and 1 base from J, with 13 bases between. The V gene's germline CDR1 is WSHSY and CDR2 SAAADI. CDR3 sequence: CASTSIGRNTGELFF. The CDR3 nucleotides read TGCGCCAGCACGAGTATCGGCAGGAACACCGGGGAGCTGTTTTTT.

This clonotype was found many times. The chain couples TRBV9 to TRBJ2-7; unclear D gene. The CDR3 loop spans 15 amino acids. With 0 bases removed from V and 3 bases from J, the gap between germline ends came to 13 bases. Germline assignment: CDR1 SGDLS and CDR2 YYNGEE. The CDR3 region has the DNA TGTGCCAGCAGCGTAGTCCGGTTGGATTACTACGAGCAGTACTTC. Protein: CASSVVRLDYYEQYF. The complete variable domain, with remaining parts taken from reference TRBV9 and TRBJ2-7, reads DSGVTQTPKHLITATGQRVTLRCSPRSGDLSVYWYQQSLDQGLQFLIQYYNGEERAKGNILERFSAQQFPDLHSELNLSSLELGDSALYFCASSVVRLDYYEQYFGPGTRLTVT.

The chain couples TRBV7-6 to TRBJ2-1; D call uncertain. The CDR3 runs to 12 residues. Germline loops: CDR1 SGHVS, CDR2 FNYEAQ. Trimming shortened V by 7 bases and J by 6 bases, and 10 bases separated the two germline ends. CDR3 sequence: CASMICGNEQFF. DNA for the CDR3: TGTGCCAGCATGATCTGTGGCAATGAGCAGTTCTTC.

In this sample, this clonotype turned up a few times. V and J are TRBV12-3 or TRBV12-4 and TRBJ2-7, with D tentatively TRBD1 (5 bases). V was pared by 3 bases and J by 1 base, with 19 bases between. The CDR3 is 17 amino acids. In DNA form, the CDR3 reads TGTGCCAGCAGTTTTAGGCTCGCCGGCGGACAATCCTACGAGCAGTACTTC. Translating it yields CASSFRLAGGQSYEQYF.

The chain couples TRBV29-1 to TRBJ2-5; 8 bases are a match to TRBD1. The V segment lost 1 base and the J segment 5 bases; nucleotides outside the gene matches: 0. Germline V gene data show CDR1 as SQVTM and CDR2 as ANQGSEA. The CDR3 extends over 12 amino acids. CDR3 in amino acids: CSVEGTGETQYF. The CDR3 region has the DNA TGCAGCGTTGAAGGGACAGGGGAGACCCAGTACTTC.

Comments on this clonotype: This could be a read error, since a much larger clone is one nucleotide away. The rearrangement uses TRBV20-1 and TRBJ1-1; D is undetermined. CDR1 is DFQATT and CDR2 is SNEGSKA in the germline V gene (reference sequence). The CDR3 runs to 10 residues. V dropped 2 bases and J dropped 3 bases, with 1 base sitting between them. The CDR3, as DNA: TGCAGTGCTAGACACACTGAAGCTTTCTTT. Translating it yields CSARHTEAFF.

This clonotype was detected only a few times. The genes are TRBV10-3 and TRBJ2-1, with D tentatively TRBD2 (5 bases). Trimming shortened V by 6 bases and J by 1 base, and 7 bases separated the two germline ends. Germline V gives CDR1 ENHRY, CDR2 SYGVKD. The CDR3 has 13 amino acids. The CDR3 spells CAIRTGSYNEQFF. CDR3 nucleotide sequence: TGTGCCATCAGAACGGGATCCTACAATGAGCAGTTCTTC.

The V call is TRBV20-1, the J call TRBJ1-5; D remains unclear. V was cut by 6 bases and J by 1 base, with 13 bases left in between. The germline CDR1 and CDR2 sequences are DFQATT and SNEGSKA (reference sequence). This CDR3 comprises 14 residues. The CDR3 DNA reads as TGCAGTGCCTATAGATTCGGCAGCAATCAGCCCCAGCATTTT. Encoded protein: CSAYRFGSNQPQHF.

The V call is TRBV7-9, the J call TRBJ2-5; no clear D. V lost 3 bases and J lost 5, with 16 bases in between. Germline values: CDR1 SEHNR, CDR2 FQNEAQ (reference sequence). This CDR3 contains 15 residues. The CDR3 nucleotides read TGTGCCAGCAGCTTTTTTGCTTCCGGAACGGAGACCCAGTACTTC. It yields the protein CASSFFASGTETQYF.

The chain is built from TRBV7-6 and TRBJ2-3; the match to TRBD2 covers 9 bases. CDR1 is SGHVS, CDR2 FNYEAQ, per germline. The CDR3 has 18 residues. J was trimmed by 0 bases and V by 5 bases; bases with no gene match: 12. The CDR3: CASSPTLAGYISTDTQYF. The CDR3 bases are TGTGCCAGCAGCCCGACACTAGCGGGCTACATTAGCACAGATACGCAGTATTTT.

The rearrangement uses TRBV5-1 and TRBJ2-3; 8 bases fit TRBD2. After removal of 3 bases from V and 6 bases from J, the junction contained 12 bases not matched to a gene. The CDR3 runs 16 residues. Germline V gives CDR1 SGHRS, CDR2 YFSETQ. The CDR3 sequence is CASSSSRLARRDTQYF. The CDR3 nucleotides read TGCGCCAGCAGCTCCAGCAGACTAGCGCGAAGGGATACGCAGTATTTT.

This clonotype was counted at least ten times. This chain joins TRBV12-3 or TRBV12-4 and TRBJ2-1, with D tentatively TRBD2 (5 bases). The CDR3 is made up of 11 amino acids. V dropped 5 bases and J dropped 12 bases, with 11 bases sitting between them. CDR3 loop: CASSVSGGQFF. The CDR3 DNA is TGTGCCAGCAGTGTCAGCGGCGGGCAGTTCTTC.

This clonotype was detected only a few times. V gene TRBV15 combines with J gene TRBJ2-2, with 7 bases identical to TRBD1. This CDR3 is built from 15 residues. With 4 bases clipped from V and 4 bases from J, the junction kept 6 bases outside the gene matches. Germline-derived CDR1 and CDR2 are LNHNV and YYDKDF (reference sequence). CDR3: CATSIGRGTTGELFF. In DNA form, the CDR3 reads TGTGCCACCAGCATCGGCAGGGGGACCACCGGGGAGCTGTTTTTT.

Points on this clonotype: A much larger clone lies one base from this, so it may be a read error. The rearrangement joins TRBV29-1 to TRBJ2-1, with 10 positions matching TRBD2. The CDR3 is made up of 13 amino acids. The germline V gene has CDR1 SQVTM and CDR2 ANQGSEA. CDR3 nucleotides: TGCAGCCTTGAATTAGCGGGAGGCAATGAGCAGTTCTTC. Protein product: CSLELAGGNEQFF.